This section outlines one TCR beta chain sequence together with its context. The data were taken from a study of blood T cell repertoires in COVID-19. Generated by immunoSEQ multiplex PCR, the TCRdb table keeps only in-frame clones and is missing some. The data contain tens of thousands of clones, 89% of them singletons. This CDR3 is built from 15 residues. The junction had 2 bases not matched to a gene; V was cut back by 4 bases and J by 1 base. CDR1 and CDR2 (germline): SGHAT, FQNNGV. The sample was peripheral blood. The chain recombines TRBV11-2 with TRBJ1-5; 9 bases match TRBD1. The source of this sequence is a man older than 75 with acute or convalescent COVID-19. In nucleotides, the CDR3 is TGTGCCAGCAGCTGGGGGACAGGGAGCAATCAGCCCCAGCATTTT. Translated: CASSWGTGSNQPQHF.